The T cell receptor (beta chain) described here comes from a study of T cell responses to AZD1222 COVID-19 vaccine (dated by TCRdb to about 2021). In terms of the full investigation: A total of 233 trial participants underwent TCR sequencing, of whom about 210 had received two doses of AZD1222 and approximately 26 had received two doses of the MenACWY control vaccine. Trial participants were enrolled by age into subgroups of 18-55, 56-69 and 70-plus years, and roughly 160, 29 and 62 TCR-sequenced participants, respectively, were included in these subgroups.

Broader findings and caveats from the paper: Because no samples from the day 14 peak response were available, repertoires could be characterized only after the peak T cell response. After two AZD1222 doses, spike-specific TCR breadth and depth were significantly higher than at day 0 and than in MenACWY recipients. Epitopes outside the regions mutated in the B.1.351 and B.1.1.7 variants were reportedly recognized by nearly half of the unique spike-specific TCRs. In the small 56-69-year group, the increase in depth fell short of significance, most likely because of low power. Conclusions about previously exposed vaccinees are limited, since just 5 or 6 AZD1222 recipients were seropositive for SARS-CoV-2 at baseline. Participants were mostly white British and included more females than males, and it was suggested by the authors that clonal diversity may have been underestimated. The whole spike protein was spanned by vaccine-associated CD4 TCRs, and dominant responses were seen in regions 160-218 and 743-854.

The CDR3 regions of human TCRbeta chains were subjected to immunosequencing. The study's own analysis went as follows. Repertoire TCRs were checked for matches against a reference library of SARS-CoV-2-specific TCRs that had been generated using the MIRA antigen-specificity platform. Breadth was defined as the fraction of unique TCRs that were SARS-CoV-2-associated. Depth was defined as the fraction of total T cells that were SARS-CoV-2-associated. Each spike-specific TCR was assigned to its reactive spike region and to a CD4 or CD8 class using the MIRA data. Log10-transformed breadth and depth values were compared by one-way ANOVA with Sidak's multiple comparisons tests. What TCRdb holds here is the immuneACCESS table cut down to in-frame rearrangements. Part of the clones is not present; checked against another copy, under half of the missing clones reflect an unresolved V gene, and the others are unexplained. The V and J calls and clone size come from that table; D and trimming were worked out from the DNA. The sample table contains more than 150,000 clones; only one count was recorded for roughly 92% of them. In total, the top ten clones hold more than 1.5% of the sample.

Worth noting for this clone: The specificity of this receptor is unknown. One base away there is no much larger clone; base qualities are not given.

According to the study, the label for this sample's time point signals: about 28 days (+/-7) after the second vaccine dose. AZD1222 recipients given second doses at about 4 weeks or at about 12 weeks were pooled, since spike-specific TCR depth and breadth were not found to differ between the two schedules. The vaccinee samples were drawn from two UK trials, COV001 and COV002, one of which was a single-blind randomized controlled phase 2/3 trial testing AZD1222 (ChAdOx1 nCoV-19) in healthy adults. For TCRbeta chain sequencing, PBMC samples from trial participants were taken at day 0 and at day 28 after the second dose. Trimming takes 5 bases off V and 5 bases off J; junction bases not matched to a gene: 5. The CDR3 holds 14 amino acids from the cysteine to the phenylalanine. Here the CDR3 DNA is all that survives: 42 bases in frame from base 1. In the germline V gene (reference sequence), CDR1 corresponds to SEHNR and CDR2 to FQNEAQ.

The rearrangement joined TRBV7-9 to TRBJ1-1; 10 nucleotides in the junction match TRBD1. The source of this sequence is an adult who received the AZD1222 COVID-19 vaccine. The material sequenced was peripheral blood, taken 28 days after the second AZD1222 dose. The nucleotides read TGTGCCAGCAGCGTAGGACAGGGGGTTACTGAAGCTTTCTTT. The encoded protein is CASSVGQGVTEAFF.